This is a list of T cell receptor beta chains from one sample in a study of blood T cells in healthy people across ages. TCRdb reprocessed the 5' RACE reads via MiXCR and lists one record per CDR3 protein. The repertoire includes around 1,600,000 distinct CDR3 sequences, roughly two fifths of them detected once, and around 4% sits in the top ten. The source material was blood. The receptors derive from a woman aged 18-35 years in good health. CDR3s include the opening cysteine and the closing phenylalanine or tryptophan. A D gene is named only where the DNA matches it firmly. Clone size appears in some rows only: once, few, many, or a class for an expanded clone.

D gene: TRBD2
J gene: TRBJ2-3
clone size: -
V gene: TRBV5-1
CDR3 DNA: TGCGCCAGCAGCTCAGGGACTAGCGGATACACAGATACGCAGTATTTT
CDR3 protein: CASSSGTSGYTDTQYF

D gene: TRBD2
J gene: TRBJ2-7
clone size: -
V gene: TRBV6-2/TRBV6-3
CDR3 DNA: TGTGCCAGCAGTTCCAGCGGGAGGCCCTCCTACGAGCAGTACTTC
CDR3 protein: CASSSSGRPSYEQYF

D gene: TRBD1
J gene: TRBJ2-1
clone size: few
V gene: TRBV7-9
CDR3 DNA: TGTGCCAGCAGCTTACCCCCGGGACAGGGACCCAGCAATGAGCAGTTCTTC
CDR3 protein: CASSLPPGQGPSNEQFF

D gene: -
J gene: TRBJ1-5
clone size: -
V gene: TRBV10-2
CDR3 DNA: TGCGCCAGCAGTTCCAGGACGAGAATTCAGCCCCAGCATTTT
CDR3 protein: CASSSRTRIQPQHF

D gene: TRBD2
J gene: TRBJ2-5
clone size: -
V gene: TRBV7-2
CDR3 DNA: TGTACCAGCAGCTTAGTTCTCAGGACTAGCGGGTCCGGTGAGCAGTACTTC
CDR3 protein: CTSSLVLRTSGSGEQYF

D gene: TRBD1
J gene: TRBJ1-4
clone size: few
V gene: TRBV2
CDR3 DNA: TGTGCCAGCAGTGACCCCGGGACAGCTAATGAAAAACTGTTTTTT
CDR3 protein: CASSDPGTANEKLFF

D gene: -
J gene: TRBJ1-6
clone size: -
V gene: TRBV20-1
CDR3 DNA: TGCAGTGCTAGAGCGGGGCTCTCCTATAATTCACCCCTCCACTTT
CDR3 protein: CSARAGLSYNSPLHF

D gene: -
J gene: TRBJ1-1
clone size: few
V gene: TRBV9
CDR3 DNA: TGCGCCAGCAGCGTCCTACTGAACACTGAAGCTTTCTTT
CDR3 protein: CASSVLLNTEAFF

D gene: -
J gene: TRBJ1-2
clone size: -
V gene: TRBV7-2
CDR3 DNA: TGTGCCAGCAGCTTAGACTCAGGAGAAAACTATGGCTACACCTTC
CDR3 protein: CASSLDSGENYGYTF

D gene: -
J gene: TRBJ2-7
clone size: -
V gene: TRBV5-6
CDR3 DNA: TGTGCCAGCAGCTTGATGGGTACAGGTCCCTACGAGCAGTACTTC
CDR3 protein: CASSLMGTGPYEQYF

D gene: -
J gene: TRBJ2-7
clone size: few
V gene: TRBV7-2
CDR3 DNA: TGTGCCAGCAGCCGCCTGGGCGGAGGGCCAAGCGAGCAGTACTTC
CDR3 protein: CASSRLGGGPSEQYF

D gene: TRBD1
J gene: TRBJ2-1
clone size: -
V gene: TRBV10-3
CDR3 DNA: TGTGCCATCAGTGGCCGGGACAGGTACAATGAGCAGTTCTTC
CDR3 protein: CAISGRDRYNEQFF

D gene: -
J gene: TRBJ1-1
clone size: few
V gene: TRBV4-3
CDR3 DNA: TGCGCCAGCAGCCAGCCAGGAGACATCTTAGAAGCTTTCTTT
CDR3 protein: CASSQPGDILEAFF

D gene: TRBD1
J gene: TRBJ1-1
clone size: -
V gene: TRBV27
CDR3 DNA: TGTGCCAGCTCACTCGGGACAGGGCTGACTGAAGCTTTCTTT
CDR3 protein: CASSLGTGLTEAFF

D gene: -
J gene: TRBJ1-2
clone size: few
V gene: TRBV11-2
CDR3 DNA: TGTGCCAGCAGCCATATTACAGGTGGCTACACCTTC
CDR3 protein: CASSHITGGYTF

D gene: -
J gene: TRBJ2-2
clone size: once
V gene: TRBV7-8
CDR3 DNA: TGTGCCAGCAGCCCGGAGGGCAACACCGGGGAGCTGTTTTTT
CDR3 protein: CASSPEGNTGELFF

D gene: TRBD1
J gene: TRBJ1-2
clone size: -
V gene: TRBV20-1
CDR3 DNA: TGCAGTGCGGCCGGGACAGCCAGGGGTTACACCTTC
CDR3 protein: CSAAGTARGYTF

D gene: -
J gene: TRBJ1-6
clone size: few
V gene: TRBV7-2
CDR3 DNA: TGTGCCAGCAGCTTAGCGGGCGGAACTCATTCACCCCTCCACTTT
CDR3 protein: CASSLAGGTHSPLHF

D gene: -
J gene: TRBJ1-1
clone size: once
V gene: TRBV12-3/TRBV12-4
CDR3 DNA: TGTGCCAGCAGTTTACAGTTAATGAACACTGAAGCTTTCTTT
CDR3 protein: CASSLQLMNTEAFF

D gene: -
J gene: TRBJ1-5
clone size: -
V gene: TRBV28
CDR3 DNA: TGTGCCAGCAGTCCTTGGGTGGGGAATCAGCCCCAGCATTTT
CDR3 protein: CASSPWVGNQPQHF

D gene: -
J gene: TRBJ2-1
clone size: few
V gene: TRBV9
CDR3 DNA: TGTGCCAGCAGCGTAGTAGGGGGCAGGGGGGTCGATGAGCAGTTCTTC
CDR3 protein: CASSVVGGRGVDEQFF

D gene: -
J gene: TRBJ2-1
clone size: -
V gene: TRBV6-2/TRBV6-3
CDR3 DNA: TGTGCCAGCATCGGGGGACAACTCCTCTACGAGCAGTTCTTC
CDR3 protein: CASIGGQLLYEQFF

D gene: -
J gene: TRBJ1-5
clone size: -
V gene: TRBV18
CDR3 DNA: TGTGCCAGCTCCAAGGAGGCAGGGGAGCGGTGGAGCAATCAGCCCCAGCATTTT
CDR3 protein: CASSKEAGERWSNQPQHF

D gene: TRBD2
J gene: TRBJ2-1
clone size: few
V gene: TRBV12-3/TRBV12-4
CDR3 DNA: TGTGCCAGCAGTTCTCTCCGGACTAGCCCTAGGGATGAGCAGTTCTTC
CDR3 protein: CASSSLRTSPRDEQFF

D gene: TRBD2
J gene: TRBJ2-5
clone size: -
V gene: TRBV4-1
CDR3 DNA: TGCGCCAGCAGTCACAATGCCGCCCTAGCGGGGCACCAAGAGACCCAGTACTTC
CDR3 protein: CASSHNAALAGHQETQYF

D gene: -
J gene: TRBJ1-5
clone size: -
V gene: TRBV4-1
CDR3 DNA: TGCGCCAGCAGCCAAGAAACAGGGTACGCTTGGGGTCAGCCCCAGCATTTT
CDR3 protein: CASSQETGYAWGQPQHF

D gene: TRBD1
J gene: TRBJ2-2
clone size: -
V gene: TRBV7-3
CDR3 DNA: TGTGCCAGCAGCCCCCAGCGGACAGGGAACACCGGGGAGCTGTTTTTT
CDR3 protein: CASSPQRTGNTGELFF

D gene: TRBD2
J gene: TRBJ2-1
clone size: -
V gene: TRBV9
CDR3 DNA: TGTGCCAGCAGCGTAGATAGCGGGAGGGTAAATGAGCAGTTCTTC
CDR3 protein: CASSVDSGRVNEQFF

D gene: TRBD1
J gene: TRBJ1-2
clone size: few
V gene: TRBV18
CDR3 DNA: TGTGCCAGCTCACCACCCGACAGGGCTGTTGGCTACACCTTC
CDR3 protein: CASSPPDRAVGYTF

D gene: -
J gene: TRBJ2-7
clone size: -
V gene: TRBV12-3/TRBV12-4
CDR3 DNA: TGTGCCAGCAGTTTGGTGGCCCTAGGGCGGTTCTCCTACGAGCAGTACTTC
CDR3 protein: CASSLVALGRFSYEQYF

D gene: -
J gene: TRBJ2-3
clone size: few
V gene: TRBV6-2/TRBV6-3
CDR3 DNA: TGTGCCAGCACAGGCGTGACGCAGTATTTT
CDR3 protein: CASTGVTQYF

D gene: -
J gene: TRBJ1-1
clone size: -
V gene: TRBV6-6
CDR3 DNA: TGTGCCAGCAGGGGGGCGCCAGAATTGGCTTTCTTT
CDR3 protein: CASRGAPELAFF

D gene: -
J gene: TRBJ1-2
clone size: -
V gene: TRBV29-1
CDR3 DNA: TGCAGCGCTTTTTCAGGGCCCTATGGCTACACCTTC
CDR3 protein: CSAFSGPYGYTF

D gene: -
J gene: TRBJ1-1
clone size: -
V gene: TRBV4-3
CDR3 DNA: TGCGCCAGCAGCCAAGGCCCAAGGAACACTGAAGCTTTCTTT
CDR3 protein: CASSQGPRNTEAFF

D gene: -
J gene: TRBJ2-5
clone size: -
V gene: TRBV25-1
CDR3 DNA: TGTGCCAGCAGTGAACAAGACCGGCTAACGGGGGGCTACATACAAGAGACCCAGTACTTC
CDR3 protein: CASSEQDRLTGGYIQETQYF

D gene: TRBD1
J gene: TRBJ2-1
clone size: -
V gene: TRBV7-9
CDR3 DNA: TGTGCCAGCAGCCCTAACAGGGGGACCTACAATGAGCAGTTCTTC
CDR3 protein: CASSPNRGTYNEQFF

D gene: -
J gene: TRBJ2-3
clone size: few
V gene: TRBV5-1
CDR3 DNA: TGCGCCAGCAGCCGACGACAGTTTAGCACAGATACGCAGTATTTT
CDR3 protein: CASSRRQFSTDTQYF

D gene: -
J gene: TRBJ1-1
clone size: -
V gene: TRBV20-1
CDR3 DNA: TGCAGTGCTAGTGATGACAGGAACACTGAAGCTTTCTTT
CDR3 protein: CSASDDRNTEAFF

D gene: -
J gene: TRBJ1-6
clone size: few
V gene: TRBV4-3
CDR3 DNA: TGCGCCAGCAGCCAAGTACCCGCGGGATCCGGCAATTCACCCCTCCACTTT
CDR3 protein: CASSQVPAGSGNSPLHF

D gene: -
J gene: TRBJ2-3
clone size: few
V gene: TRBV7-9
CDR3 DNA: TGTGCCAGCAGCTTAGGACCCCCGGCGCCAGATACGCAGTATTTT
CDR3 protein: CASSLGPPAPDTQYF

D gene: -
J gene: TRBJ2-7
clone size: -
V gene: TRBV7-2
CDR3 DNA: TGTGCCAGCAGCTGTAGACAATTCTACGAGCAGTACTTC
CDR3 protein: CASSCRQFYEQYF

D gene: TRBD2
J gene: TRBJ2-1
clone size: few
V gene: TRBV12-3/TRBV12-4
CDR3 DNA: TGTGCCAGCAACGATAGCGGGGGCAACAATGAGCAGTTCTTC
CDR3 protein: CASNDSGGNNEQFF

D gene: -
J gene: TRBJ1-1
clone size: -
V gene: TRBV19
CDR3 DNA: TGTGCCAGTAGTATGGACGGACAGCGCGCTGAAGCTTTCTTT
CDR3 protein: CASSMDGQRAEAFF

D gene: -
J gene: TRBJ2-1
clone size: -
V gene: TRBV27
CDR3 DNA: TGTGCCAGCAGTTTAGTGGGGTCCCCCTTCAATGAGCAGTTCTTC
CDR3 protein: CASSLVGSPFNEQFF

D gene: -
J gene: TRBJ2-5
clone size: -
V gene: TRBV12-3/TRBV12-4
CDR3 DNA: TGTGCCAGTACGGGACTCTTTCGGGAGACCCAGTACTTC
CDR3 protein: CASTGLFRETQYF

D gene: TRBD1
J gene: TRBJ1-1
clone size: once
V gene: TRBV6-6
CDR3 DNA: TGTACCAGCAGCCCAAACAGGGGTGCGGCTGAGGCTTTCTTT
CDR3 protein: CTSSPNRGAAEAFF